The 30 T cell receptor beta chains below all came from one sample that was sequenced in a study of identical twins. TCRdb re-derived calls from the 5' RACE reads in MiXCR, one entry per CDR3 protein. The repertoire holds some 1,700,000 distinct CDR3 sequences, with about 31% as singletons. Sequencing was carried out using cord blood. These receptors came from a newborn girl in good health.

The V gene is TRBV28, the J gene TRBJ1-1, with D possibly TRBD1 on 6 matching bases. The CDR3 has 11 residues. CDR1 and CDR2 from the germline V gene are MDHEN and SYDVKM. V was trimmed by 7 bases and J by 10 bases, leaving 13 bases between them. CDR3 loop: CASTRGRGAFF. The CDR3 DNA follows: TGTGCCAGCACCAGGGGAAGAGGAGCTTTCTTT.

This clonotype was seen repeatedly, ten times or more. V usage is TRBV29-1 and J usage is TRBJ2-1, with TRBD2 matching 9 bases. The junction had 8 bases not matched to a gene; V was cut back by 7 bases and J by 4 bases. The CDR3 totals 14 residues. CDR1 and CDR2 from the germline V gene are SQVTM and ANQGSEA. This CDR3 is CSAKLAGIYNEQFF. For the CDR3, the DNA is TGCAGCGCTAAACTAGCGGGTATTTACAATGAGCAGTTCTTC.

Points on this clonotype: This may arise from a read error, as a much more abundant clone is one base away. This chain links TRBV5-1 with TRBJ2-1; 9 bases are a match to TRBD2. The end of the DNA aligns better with TRBJ2-7, so the J call may be wrong. CDR3 size: 15 residues. Germline V gene lookup returns CDR1 SGHRS and CDR2 YFSETQ. The CDR3 is CASSLSLAGYNEQYF. The CDR3 bases are TGCGCCAGCAGCTTGAGCCTAGCGGGGTACAATGAGCAGTACTTC.

This clonotype was seen repeatedly, ten times or more. This chain uses TRBV29-1 with TRBJ1-2; D ambiguous. The CDR3 has 15 amino acids. Germline loops: CDR1 SQVTM, CDR2 ANQGSEA. Trimming took 4 bases from V and 6 from J, leaving 21 bases between them. Written as DNA, the CDR3 is TGCAGCGTTGGACCATTAGGTGCGAGGGAGAATGGCTACACCTTC. It translates to CSVGPLGARENGYTF.

In its sample, this clonotype was seen a few times. V gene TRBV28 combines with J gene TRBJ2-1, with TRBD2 matching 7 bases. This CDR3 is built from 17 residues. Trimming cost V 3 bases and J 3 bases; bases outside gene matches: 11. Looked up from germline, CDR1 is MDHEN and CDR2 is SYDVKM. The CDR3 DNA sequence: TGTGCCAGCAGTTTTAGCCGAGCGGGAAACGACTACAATGAGCAGTTCTTC. Translation: CASSFSRAGNDYNEQFF.

J is TRBJ1-5 and V is TRBV5-6; TRBD1 might be the D (6 bases). Germline V lookup: CDR1 SGHDT, CDR2 YYEEEE. Trimming left V 0 bases short and J 0 bases short, with 7 bases between. The CDR3 length is 15 residues. Written as DNA, the CDR3 is TGTGCCAGCAGCTTGGGGGACATTAGCAATCAGCCCCAGCATTTT. Translating gives CASSLGDISNQPQHF.

At least ten counts were recorded for this clonotype. V is TRBV12-3 or TRBV12-4 and J is TRBJ1-1; TRBD1 is a possible D gene (6 bases). V was clipped by 5 bases and J by 1 base, with 11 bases between them. The CDR3 has 14 residues. This CDR3 reads CASSLLQGNTEAFF. The CDR3 DNA follows: TGTGCCAGCAGTCTTCTACAGGGGAACACTGAAGCTTTCTTT.

This clonotype was counted a few times. The chain employs TRBV5-1 and TRBJ2-1, with 12 bases aligning to TRBD2. The germline gives CDR1 SGHRS, CDR2 YFSETQ. The CDR3 covers 20 residues. With 1 base clipped from V and 4 bases from J, the junction kept 15 bases outside the gene matches. CDR3: CASSLSQLAGGLPLYNEQFF. The CDR3 nucleotides are TGCGCCAGCAGCTTGTCCCAACTAGCGGGAGGACTGCCTCTTTACAATGAGCAGTTCTTC.

This clonotype was detected a few times. The V gene is TRBV6-5, the J gene TRBJ2-1, with TRBD2 matching 9 bases. With V trimmed by 2 bases and J by 7 bases, 6 bases remained unmatched. The CDR3 has 15 amino acids. Germline V gives CDR1 MNHEY, CDR2 SVGAGI. Here the CDR3 reads CASSYGLAGRNEQFF. The CDR3 DNA sequence: TGTGCCAGCAGTTACGGCCTAGCGGGAAGGAATGAGCAGTTCTTC.

The chain joins TRBV15 to TRBJ2-1; 8 positions agree with TRBD2. There are 17 residues in the CDR3. V trimming: 0 bases; J trimming: 3 bases; junction bases outside the gene matches: 7. Germline CDR1 LNHNV, CDR2 YYDKDF (reference sequence). The CDR3 DNA follows: TGTGCCACCAGCAGAGATTTTACTAGCGGTCGCTACAATGAGCAGTTCTTC. This gives the protein CATSRDFTSGRYNEQFF.

This chain joins TRBV6-2 or TRBV6-3 and TRBJ1-1; 7 nucleotides line up with TRBD1. This CDR3 has 15 residues. V gave up 0 bases and J gave up 2 bases; unmatched junction bases: 3. The V gene's germline CDR1 is MNHEY and CDR2 SVGEGT. This CDR3 reads CASSYSGQPNTEAFF. The CDR3 DNA is TGTGCCAGCAGTTACTCGGGACAGCCAAACACTGAAGCTTTCTTT.

The chain couples TRBV7-9 to TRBJ2-7; D is undetermined. V lost 5 bases to trimming and J lost 0 bases, with 11 bases between them. The CDR3 is 14 amino acids. Germline CDR1 and CDR2: SEHNR and FQNEAQ (reference sequence). The CDR3 coding sequence is TGTGCCAGCAGCGCCGACGCGAGCTCCTACGAGCAGTACTTC. It encodes CASSADASSYEQYF.

This clonotype was seen only a few times. The chain carries TRBV5-1 and TRBJ2-1, with TRBD1 matching 9 bases. Germline assignment: CDR1 SGHRS and CDR2 YFSETQ. This CDR3 is built from 14 residues. V lost 0 bases to trimming and J lost 8 bases; unmatched junction nucleotides: 3. CDR3 bases: TGCGCCAGCAGCTTGGGACAGGGGGGAGATGAGCAGTTCTTC. Protein: CASSLGQGGDEQFF.

This clonotype was seen only a few times. The chain is built from TRBV10-3 and TRBJ1-2; D ambiguous. This CDR3 comprises 15 residues. CDR1 ENHRY and CDR2 SYGVKD come from the germline V gene. V lost 3 bases, J lost 1 base, and 12 bases lay in between. The DNA for the CDR3 is TGTGCCATCAGTGAAGAGAAAGAACTTAACTATGGCTACACCTTC. It yields the protein CAISEEKELNYGYTF.

The V and J genes are TRBV20-1 and TRBJ2-3; D may be TRBD2 (5 bases). This CDR3 has 15 amino acids. Per the germline V gene, CDR1 is DFQATT and CDR2 is SNEGSKA (reference sequence). V was pared by 5 bases and J by 1 base, with 16 bases between. The CDR3 protein is CSALDRGSGTDTQYF. DNA for the CDR3: TGCAGTGCTCTAGATCGGGGTTCGGGCACAGATACGCAGTATTTT.

For this clonotype: A much more abundant neighbour one base away suggests this may be a read error. The J gene is TRBJ2-3, the V gene TRBV5-5, with D perhaps being TRBD1 or TRBD2 (5 bases each). This CDR3 has 15 residues. V was shortened by 0 bases and J by 8 bases, with 16 bases between the two germline ends. Per germline, CDR1 SGHKS and CDR2 YYEKEE (reference sequence). In DNA, the CDR3 is TGTGCCAGCAGCTTGGACGCGGCAGGGACCCTTACGCAGTATTTT. Residues: CASSLDAAGTLTQYF.

The V gene is TRBV7-2, the J gene TRBJ2-1, with 9 bases that match TRBD2. The J call may be faulty, since TRBJ2-7 better matches the DNA end. The germline V gene encodes CDR1 SGHTA and CDR2 FQGNSA. The CDR3 sequence is 15 residues long. DNA of the CDR3: TGTGCCAGCAGCTTATCTAGCGGGGCCTACAATGAGCAGTACTTC. Amino acids: CASSLSSGAYNEQYF.

This clonotype was seen ten or more times. The V and J genes are TRBV11-2 and TRBJ1-2; perhaps TRBD1 as D (5 bases). The germline V gene encodes CDR1 SGHAT and CDR2 FQNNGV. Trimming stripped 2 bases from V and 2 bases from J, with 12 bases between. This CDR3 has 15 residues. CDR3: CASSLQAGSNYGYTF. DNA for the CDR3: TGTGCCAGCAGCTTACAGGCAGGGAGCAACTATGGCTACACCTTC.

CDR3 loop: CATSDLSGTGDNEQFF. The CDR3 region has the DNA TGTGCCACCAGTGATTTGAGCGGGACAGGGGACAATGAGCAGTTCTTC. The V call is TRBV24-1, the J call TRBJ2-1; 10 bases are a match to TRBD1. The length of the CDR3 is 16 residues. Germline V gene data show CDR1 as KGHDR and CDR2 as SFDVKD. V lost 0 bases, J lost 5 bases, and 3 bases stayed unmatched.

The V and J genes are TRBV20-1 and TRBJ2-1; D might be TRBD2 (6 bases). The CDR3 extends over 15 amino acids. Germline values: CDR1 DFQATT, CDR2 SNEGSKA (reference sequence). Trimming pared 6 bases from V and 6 bases from J, leaving 21 bases between. CDR3 sequence reads: CSAYEGGWGINEQFF. In nucleotides, the CDR3 is TGCAGTGCCTACGAAGGAGGGTGGGGTATCAATGAGCAGTTCTTC.

This clonotype was seen a few times. The chain has TRBV4-1 and TRBJ1-5; 7 bases are shared with TRBD1. The V segment lost 2 bases and the J segment 1 base; nucleotides outside the gene matches: 2. CDR1 is MGHRA and CDR2 is YSYEKL in the germline V gene. This CDR3 region has 15 residues. CDR3 protein: CASSQPGQSNQPQHF. As DNA, the CDR3 is TGCGCCAGCAGCCAACCGGGACAGAGCAATCAGCCCCAGCATTTT.

This clonotype showed up just a few times. The V and J genes are TRBV3-1 and TRBJ1-4; no definite D call. The ends were cut back, 4 bases at V and 4 bases at J, with 13 bases in the middle. Germline V CDR1 and CDR2: LGHDT, YNNKEL (reference sequence). CDR3 length: 15 amino acids. CDR3 DNA sequence: TGTGCCAGCAGCCCTAGTGGAAGCCGTAATGAAAAACTGTTTTTT. Translating gives CASSPSGSRNEKLFF.

There are a few counts of this clonotype. V is TRBV15 and J is TRBJ1-6, with 9 bases lining up with TRBD1. The junction had 8 bases not matched to a gene; V was cut back by 5 bases and J by 9 bases. The germline V gene encodes CDR1 LNHNV and CDR2 YYDKDF (reference sequence). The CDR3 is 15 residues long. The chain's CDR3 is CATSSGGQGTSPLHF. CDR3 DNA: TGTGCCACCAGCTCTGGGGGACAGGGCACTTCACCCCTCCACTTT.

This clonotype has only a few counts. The V gene is TRBV5-1, the J gene TRBJ2-3, with 10 bases fitting TRBD2. With V trimmed by 4 bases and J by 5 bases, 7 bases remained unmatched. This CDR3 comprises 15 residues. Per the germline V gene, CDR1 is SGHRS and CDR2 is YFSETQ. CDR3 sequence reads: CASSPAGGQVDTQYF. The CDR3 DNA is TGCGCCAGCAGCCCAGCGGGGGGGCAGGTAGATACGCAGTATTTT.

Of note for this clonotype: This clone may be a read error of a much larger clone one base away. This rearrangement joins TRBV24-1 to TRBJ2-7; D remains ambiguous. This CDR3 has 13 residues. Germline V gene sequence: CDR1 KGHDR, CDR2 SFDVKD. Here the CDR3 reads CATSDLDTYGQYF. The DNA of the CDR3 is TGTGCCACCAGTGATTTGGACACCTACGGGCAGTACTTC.

Turning to this clonotype: A junction boundary mismatches the germline segment, possibly from a read error. The chain carries TRBV5-6 and TRBJ2-3, with D perhaps TRBD1 (5 bases). The CDR3 has 16 residues. CDR1 is SGHDT and CDR2 is YYEEEE in the germline V gene. CDR3 protein: CASSLMGWGRTDTQYF. CDR3 sequence (DNA): TGTGCCAGTAGCTTAATGGGATGGGGCCGGACAGATACGCAGTATTTT.

This clonotype was observed a handful of times. V gene TRBV3-1 combines with J gene TRBJ1-1, with D possibly TRBD1 on 6 matching bases. The CDR3 consists of 14 residues. V lost 4 bases to trimming and J lost 1 base, with 10 bases between them. CDR1 is LGHDT, CDR2 YNNKEL, per germline (reference sequence). The DNA of the CDR3 is TGTGCCAGCAGCCCCCTGGGGGCGAACACTGAAGCTTTCTTT. It translates to CASSPLGANTEAFF.

The chain links TRBV7-9 to TRBJ1-3, with 7 bases aligning to TRBD1. Germline CDR1 SEHNR, CDR2 FQNEAQ (reference sequence). This CDR3 region has 12 residues. CDR3 protein: CAGDRAGNTIYF. The CDR3 coding sequence is TGTGCTGGCGACAGGGCCGGAAACACCATATATTTT.

This clonotype has a single count. The chain has TRBV20-1 and TRBJ2-3, with a weak D call TRBD2 (6 bases). Trimming cost V 0 bases and J 0 bases, with 13 bases left between them. CDR3 length equals 16 residues. The V gene's germline CDR1 is DFQATT and CDR2 SNEGSKA (reference sequence). The CDR3 sequence: CSARDYAGTSTDTQYF. CDR3 bases: TGCAGTGCTAGAGATTACGCCGGGACTAGCACAGATACGCAGTATTTT.

V and J are TRBV5-1 and TRBJ2-7; 8 positions agree with TRBD2. Germline-derived CDR1 and CDR2 are SGHRS and YFSETQ. The junction had 5 bases not matched to a gene; V was cut back by 5 bases and J by 4 bases. The CDR3 has 13 residues. The CDR3 here is CASRVAGQYEQYF. CDR3 nucleotide sequence: TGCGCCAGCAGGGTAGCGGGGCAATACGAGCAGTACTTC.